Shown below are 22 T cell receptor beta chains from a single sample sequenced in a study of cytomegalovirus exposure and HLA in healthy donors. Primers: 60 Vbeta forward and 13 Jbeta reverse. Profiling relied on immunoSEQ multiplex PCR, and the TCRdb table lists in-frame clones only, not all of them. The sample records under 200,000 clones, 80% being singletons. The specimen sequenced was PBMCs. The receptors derive from a male donor in good health and CMV-seropositive.

The gene calls are TRBV6-1 and TRBJ2-7; 10 nucleotides align to TRBD1. The germline V gene encodes CDR1 MNHNS and CDR2 SASEGT. Germline trimming cut 4 bases from V and 3 bases from J; bases unmatched to any gene: 6. The CDR3 covers 15 residues. This CDR3 is CASSGGTGVLYEQYF. In DNA form, the CDR3 reads TGTGCCAGCAGTGGGGGGACAGGGGTTCTCTACGAGCAGTACTTC.

The chain employs TRBV7-9 and TRBJ2-7; possible D gene TRBD2, 6 bases. CDR3 length: 15 residues. V lost 5 bases and J 0 bases, leaving 14 bases between the germline ends. Germline V gene lookup returns CDR1 SEHNR and CDR2 FQNEAQ (reference sequence). Here the CDR3 reads CASSPSVKRSYEQYF. Written as DNA, the CDR3 is TGTGCCAGCAGCCCTAGCGTGAAGCGCTCCTACGAGCAGTACTTC.

The gene calls are TRBV5-8 and TRBJ1-1; the D gene is possibly TRBD1 (6 bases). This CDR3 has 14 amino acids. Germline V gene sequence: CDR1 SGHTS, CDR2 YDEGEE. V lost 1 base, J lost 6 bases, and 13 bases lay in between. CDR3 bases: TGTGCCAGCAGCTTGCTGGCAGGGGTCGCTGAAGCTTTCTTT. The encoded protein is CASSLLAGVAEAFF.

The rearrangement joins TRBV25-1 to TRBJ1-2, with D uncertain. V was shortened by 4 bases and J by 7 bases, with 7 bases between the two germline ends. This CDR3 has 11 residues. The germline CDR1 and CDR2 sequences are MGHDK and SYGVNS. This CDR3 reads CASSVDFGYTF. In nucleotides, the CDR3 is TGTGCCAGCAGTGTGGACTTTGGCTACACCTTC.

This chain connects TRBV27 to TRBJ2-5; no firm D call. Gene TRBJ2-7 matches the end of the DNA better, so the J call may be wrong. Germline V gene sequence: CDR1 MNHEY, CDR2 SMNVEV (reference sequence). The CDR3 length is 12 residues. The CDR3 loop is CASSFLKYEQYF. CDR3 nucleotides: TGTGCCAGCAGTTTCCTCAAATACGAGCAGTACTTC.

The CDR3 nucleotides are TGTGCCAGCAGCTTAGGAGGCGCAGATACGCAGTATTTT. This encodes CASSLGGADTQYF. The chain has TRBV7-2 and TRBJ2-3, with no clear D. The CDR3 covers 13 residues. Germline assignment: CDR1 SGHTA and CDR2 FQGNSA. V lost 1 base to trimming and J lost 4 bases, with 6 bases between them.

The V call is TRBV11-3, the J call TRBJ2-2, with D perhaps TRBD2 (5 bases). V lost 3 bases, J lost 6 bases, and 5 bases lay in between. The CDR3 length is 12 residues. CDR1 and CDR2 from the germline V gene are SGHNT and YENEEA. The CDR3 DNA reads as TGTGCCAGCAGCTTGAGGGCCGGGGAGCTGTTTTTT. Its translation: CASSLRAGELFF.

This chain uses TRBV10-3 with TRBJ2-7, with D perhaps matching TRBD2 (5 bases). Germline V gene lookup returns CDR1 ENHRY and CDR2 SYGVKD. The V and J ends lost 7 bases and 7 bases respectively, with 14 bases between them. This CDR3 has 12 residues. CDR3 DNA: TGTGCCATCACGGCAGGAGGTGGGGAGCAGTACTTC. It translates to CAITAGGGEQYF.

This sequence joins TRBV15 and TRBJ2-7; 12 bases map to TRBD1. J gave up 5 bases and V 3 bases, and 2 bases lay outside the gene matches. The CDR3 extends over 14 amino acids. The V gene's germline CDR1 is LNHNV and CDR2 YYDKDF (reference sequence). The chain's CDR3 is CATSRGQGAHEQYF. DNA of the CDR3: TGTGCCACCAGCAGGGGACAGGGGGCTCACGAGCAGTACTTC.

The chain employs TRBV13 and TRBJ1-1; 9 bases are shared with TRBD1. The CDR3 runs to 17 residues. CDR1 and CDR2 (germline): PRHDT, FYEKMQ (reference sequence). Unmatched junction bases numbered 7, after V lost 2 bases and J lost 0 bases. This CDR3 reads CASSLRTGVLVNTEAFF. The CDR3 DNA sequence: TGTGCCAGCAGCTTAAGGACAGGGGTTTTGGTGAACACTGAAGCTTTCTTT.

The chain links TRBV19 to TRBJ1-2; 8 bases are a match to TRBD1. CDR3 length: 15 amino acids. Germline V lookup: CDR1 LNHDA, CDR2 SQIVND (reference sequence). Trimming took 3 bases from V and 4 from J; bases not matched to a gene: 7. The CDR3 nucleotides are TGTGCCAGTAGTATCCCGGACAGGGCAGCCTATGGCTACACCTTC. Translation: CASSIPDRAAYGYTF. The full variable domain, in which reference TRBV19 and TRBJ1-2 provide the parts outside the CDR3, is DGGITQSPKYLFRKEGQNVTLSCEQNLNHDAMYWYRQDPGQGLRLIYYSQIVNDFQKGDIAEGYSVSREKKESFPLTVTSAQKNPTAFYLCASSIPDRAAYGYTFGSGTRLTVV.

The gene calls are TRBV28 and TRBJ2-7; 10 nucleotides agree with TRBD2. The germline V gene has CDR1 MDHEN and CDR2 SYDVKM. The J segment lost 0 bases and the V segment lost 6 bases, leaving 5 bases of the junction unmatched. There are 15 residues in the CDR3. Here the CDR3 reads CASRELAGSSYEQYF. In DNA, the CDR3 is TGTGCCAGCAGGGAACTAGCGGGGAGCTCCTACGAGCAGTACTTC.

The chain is built from TRBV11-2 and TRBJ1-5; 7 bases align to TRBD1. Germline assignment: CDR1 SGHAT and CDR2 FQNNGV. This CDR3 has 15 amino acids. V was pared by 3 bases and J by 4 bases, with 6 bases of the junction left unmatched. The CDR3 sequence: CASSLGQYPNQPQHF. The CDR3 DNA follows: TGTGCCAGCAGCTTGGGACAGTATCCAAATCAGCCCCAGCATTTT.

The chain links TRBV29-1 to TRBJ1-1, with D maybe TRBD1 (6 bases). V dropped 3 bases and J dropped 6 bases, with 14 bases sitting between them. The CDR3 runs 13 residues. CDR1 and CDR2 (germline): SQVTM, ANQGSEA. The CDR3 sequence: CSVEGRGFAEAFF. DNA for the CDR3: TGCAGCGTTGAGGGCAGGGGTTTTGCTGAAGCTTTCTTT.

This chain joins TRBV6-1 and TRBJ1-3, with 9 bases matching TRBD1. The germline gives CDR1 MNHNS, CDR2 SASEGT. CDR3 length equals 15 residues. The ends lost 8 bases at V and 7 bases at J; junction bases unmatched: 12. CDR3 region: CASGRSTGGLNTIYF. The CDR3 region has the DNA TGTGCCAGCGGGAGATCAACAGGGGGCTTGAACACCATATATTTT.

V is TRBV12-5 and J is TRBJ1-4; no clear D. The germline CDR1 and CDR2 sequences are LGHNT and FRNRAP. With 6 bases removed from V and 8 bases from J, the gap between germline ends came to 13 bases. CDR3 length equals 13 residues. CDR3 loop: CASGPVAGEKLFF. As DNA, the CDR3 is TGTGCTAGTGGCCCCGTAGCTGGAGAAAAACTGTTTTTT.

The gene calls are TRBV7-8 and TRBJ2-5; 7 bases fit TRBD2. The CDR3 sequence is 17 residues long. Germline trimming cut 5 bases from V and 0 bases from J; bases unmatched to any gene: 12. The germline CDR1 and CDR2 sequences are SGHVS and FQNEAQ. The CDR3, as DNA: TGTGCCAGCAGCCCCCTTGGGGGGGATCCGTACCAAGAGACCCAGTACTTC. This codes for CASSPLGGDPYQETQYF. Filled out from reference TRBV7-8 and TRBJ2-5, the complete variable domain reads GAGVSQSPRYKVAKRGQDVALRCDPISGHVSLFWYQQALGQGPEFLTYFQNEAQLDKSGLPSDRFFAERPEGSVSTLKIQRTQQEDSAVYLCASSPLGGDPYQETQYFGPGTRLLVL.

This chain links TRBV7-3 with TRBJ1-1; TRBD1 agrees at 7 bases. CDR1 and CDR2 from the germline V gene are SGHTA and FQGTGA. The junction had 1 base not matched to a gene; V was cut back by 2 bases and J by 4 bases. This CDR3 spans 13 amino acids. The chain's CDR3 is CASSLQGGTEAFF. In DNA, the CDR3 is TGTGCCAGCAGCTTACAGGGGGGCACTGAAGCTTTCTTT.

The rearrangement joins TRBV2 to TRBJ2-3; perhaps TRBD2 as D (6 bases). Deletions cut 1 base from V and 3 bases from J, with 11 bases between. CDR3 length: 15 residues. The V gene's germline CDR1 is SNHLY and CDR2 FYNNEI. The DNA for the CDR3 is TGTGCCAGCAGTGAAGTACGCGGGATGACAGATACGCAGTATTTT. This sequence encodes CASSEVRGMTDTQYF. The entire variable domain, with the rest obtained from reference TRBV2 and TRBJ2-3, is as follows: EPEVTQTPSHQVTQMGQEVILRCVPISNHLYFYWYRQILGQKVEFLVSFYNNEISEKSEIFDDQFSVERPDGSNFTLKIRSTKLEDSAMYFCASSEVRGMTDTQYFGPGTRLTVL.

This chain connects TRBV27 to TRBJ1-5; 10 bases align to TRBD1. Germline trimming cut 4 bases from V and 4 bases from J; bases unmatched to any gene: 4. This CDR3 spans 15 amino acids. Germline CDR1 and CDR2: MNHEY and SMNVEV (reference sequence). Written as DNA, the CDR3 is TGTGCCAGCAGTTCCGGGACAGGGGTAAATCAGCCCCAGCATTTT. Protein: CASSSGTGVNQPQHF.

This chain connects TRBV2 to TRBJ2-1; 13 bases agree with TRBD2. The CDR3 sequence is 18 residues long. Germline V lookup: CDR1 SNHLY, CDR2 FYNNEI. The V segment lost 5 bases and the J segment 8 bases; nucleotides outside the gene matches: 15. The CDR3 DNA reads TGTGCCAGCAGTTGGGGCGGGACTAGCGGGGAGGGGGGCCATGAGCAGTTCTTC. Translated, it gives CASSWGGTSGEGGHEQFF.

The chain combines TRBV4-1 with TRBJ1-2, with D possibly TRBD1 on 6 matching bases. This CDR3 comprises 15 residues. V lost 0 bases and J lost 5, with 13 bases in between. Germline values: CDR1 MGHRA, CDR2 YSYEKL. CDR3 loop: CASSQEPRGGYGYTF. The CDR3 DNA is TGCGCCAGCAGCCAAGAACCCAGGGGAGGGTATGGCTACACCTTC.